Listed below are T cell receptor beta chains from one sample, sequenced in a study of shared clonotypes between healthy human individuals. The data were produced by immunoSEQ multiplex PCR, yet TCRdb's version contains in-frame clones alone and is incomplete. The data hold millions of clones, with about 95% observed a single time. Sequenced sample: naive CD8+ T cells sorted from blood. The receptors stem from a man aged 18 to 35 in good health. Both conserved end residues are part of each CDR3. Each record gives: clone size, V gene, J gene, D gene, CDR3 DNA, CDR3 protein. D genes are given only for firm matches. Where a row states a size, it is once, few, many or the class of an expanded clone; other rows omit it.

once	TRBV21-1	TRBJ1-2	NA	TGTGCCAGCAGCACCGCGGGACAGCCTCTTTTGTACACCTTC	CASSTAGQPLLYTF
NA	TRBV7-2	TRBJ1-2	NA	TGTGCCAGCAGCTTGGCCTCCCAGGGGACGGGGGGCTACGCCTTC	CASSLASQGTGGYAF
NA	TRBV9	TRBJ2-3	NA	TGTGCCAGCAGCGTAGGGAACTCCTACACAGATACGCAGTATTTT	CASSVGNSYTDTQYF
NA	TRBV19	TRBJ2-7	NA	TGTGCCAGTAGTTTCGGAGTTTTGTACGAGCAGTACTTC	CASSFGVLYEQYF
NA	TRBV29-1	TRBJ1-1	NA	TGCAGCGTTGAAGTCTGGGCACCTAATAGAGACACTGAAGCTTTCTTT	CSVEVWAPNRDTEAFF
NA	TRBV28	TRBJ1-2	NA	TGTGCCAGCAGCCACGGGGAGGGGAGCTATGGCTACACCTTC	CASSHGEGSYGYTF
few	TRBV7-9	TRBJ2-5	NA	TGTGCCAGCAGCTTAGCGACCCAAGAGACCCAGTACTTC	CASSLATQETQYF
NA	TRBV28	TRBJ1-5	NA	TGTGCCAGCAGTTACACAGGGAGCAATCAGCCCCAGCATTTT	CASSYTGSNQPQHF
NA	TRBV11-2	TRBJ2-7	NA	TGTGCCAGCAGCTTAAACAGGGATAGGTCCTACGAGCAGTACTTC	CASSLNRDRSYEQYF
NA	TRBV15	TRBJ1-3	TRBD1	TGTGCCACCAGCAGAGACAGGGGGCCTGGAAACACCATATATTTT	CATSRDRGPGNTIYF
NA	TRBV5-6	TRBJ1-1	NA	TGTGCCAGCAGTGAGGGGCCGGGGAACACTGAAGCTTTCTTT	CASSEGPGNTEAFF
few	TRBV9	TRBJ2-7	NA	TGTGCCAGCAGCGTAGGCGGCGGGACGGGCGAGCAGTACTTC	CASSVGGGTGEQYF
NA	TRBV6-1	TRBJ1-2	NA	TGTGCCAGCAGTGACAGCCGAGGACTTAACTATGGCTACACCTTC	CASSDSRGLNYGYTF
NA	TRBV27	TRBJ2-3	TRBD2	TGTGCCAGCAGTGTCATCCAGCGGGAGGTCCTCACAGATACGCAGTATTTT	CASSVIQREVLTDTQYF
NA	TRBV9	TRBJ2-1	TRBD1	TGTGCCAGCAGCGTAGAGGGGACAGGGAACAATGAGCAGTTCTTC	CASSVEGTGNNEQFF
NA	TRBV7-9	TRBJ2-7	TRBD2	TGTGCCAGCAGCTTTCCTACGGGACTAGCGGAAGCCTACGAGCAGTACTTC	CASSFPTGLAEAYEQYF
once	TRBV6-5	TRBJ1-6	TRBD1	TGTGCCAGCAGTTACTTACAGGGGGGTTCACCCCTCCACTTT	CASSYLQGGSPLHF
NA	TRBV28	TRBJ2-3	TRBD1	TGTGCCAGCAGACTAGGACAGGAGTCTGGAGATACGCAGTATTTT	CASRLGQESGDTQYF
NA	TRBV29-1	TRBJ2-7	TRBD2	TGCAGCGTCATAACAGCGGGAGAAGGCTACGAGCAGTACTTC	CSVITAGEGYEQYF
NA	TRBV4-1	TRBJ2-7	NA	TGCGCCAGCAGCCAAGGAACCGCTAGTGGGACCTACGAGCAGTACTTC	CASSQGTASGTYEQYF
NA	TRBV15	TRBJ2-7	NA	TGTGCCACCAGCAGAGCCCACCTGGGGGATTCTTCCTACGAGCAGTACTTC	CATSRAHLGDSSYEQYF
NA	TRBV7-9	TRBJ1-4	NA	TGTGCCAGCAGCTTAGCGGGGAAGAATGAAAAACTGTTTTTT	CASSLAGKNEKLFF
NA	TRBV9	TRBJ1-1	NA	TGTGCCAGCAGCGTAGGTCCCCTGGCAGGGGTGGACACTGAAGCTTTCTTT	CASSVGPLAGVDTEAFF
few	TRBV30	TRBJ1-2	TRBD1	TGTGCCTGGAGTCTGACAGGGAACTATGGCTACACCTTC	CAWSLTGNYGYTF
NA	TRBV14	TRBJ2-7	NA	TGTGCCAGCAGCCAGGGGGCCTACGAGCAGTACTTC	CASSQGAYEQYF
NA	TRBV4-1	TRBJ2-5	NA	TGCGCCAGCAGCCAACGGCAGGAGGTGACCCAGTACTTC	CASSQRQEVTQYF
NA	TRBV19	TRBJ2-7	TRBD2	TGTGCCAGTAGTATGGAGACTAGCGGATACTACGAGCAGTACTTC	CASSMETSGYYEQYF
NA	TRBV28	TRBJ1-5	NA	TGTGCCAGCAGTTGGATGGGTCAGCCCCAGCATTTT	CASSWMGQPQHF
NA	TRBV5-4	TRBJ2-7	NA	TGTGCCAGCAGCTCGTCATGGGAGGAGCAGTACTTC	CASSSSWEEQYF
NA	TRBV27	TRBJ2-7	NA	TGTGCCAGCAAACCCATCGGGCCGGTTTCCTACGAGCAGTACTTC	CASKPIGPVSYEQYF
NA	TRBV5-1	TRBJ1-4	NA	TGCGCCAGCCGTCAGGGTTACGAGAATGAAAAACTGTTTTTT	CASRQGYENEKLFF
NA	TRBV6-1	TRBJ2-2	NA	TGTGCCAGCAGTGAATATATAGGGGGAAACACCGGGGAGCTGTTTTTT	CASSEYIGGNTGELFF
NA	TRBV29-1	TRBJ2-2	TRBD1	TGCAGCGTTGAGGTCGGATATGGGACAGGGGGCACCGGGGAGCTGTTTTTT	CSVEVGYGTGGTGELFF
NA	TRBV9	TRBJ1-1	NA	TGTGCCAGCAGCGTAGGTGGAGGGGACACTGAAGCTTTCTTT	CASSVGGGDTEAFF
NA	TRBV27	TRBJ2-1	NA	TGTGCCAGCAGTTTTGGGTGGGATGAGCAGTTCTTC	CASSFGWDEQFF
NA	TRBV11-2	TRBJ2-2	NA	TGTGCCAGCAGCTTAGTTGGCGGTATCGGGGAGCTGTTTTTT	CASSLVGGIGELFF
NA	TRBV28	TRBJ1-4	NA	TGTGCCAGCAGTTTACCTAGTGGAGGTGAAAAACTGTTTTTT	CASSLPSGGEKLFF
once	TRBV9	TRBJ2-5	TRBD2	TGTGCCAGCAGCGTAGGGACTAGCGGGAGTCTAAAGGAGACCCAGTACTTC	CASSVGTSGSLKETQYF
NA	TRBV7-9	TRBJ2-7	NA	TGTGCCAGCAGCCCGACAGTGTTGCCCTACGAGCAGTACTTC	CASSPTVLPYEQYF
NA	TRBV9	TRBJ2-7	TRBD2	TGTGCCAGCAGCGACGGACTAGGCGTTAACGAGCAGTACTTC	CASSDGLGVNEQYF
once	TRBV9	TRBJ1-2	NA	TGTGCCAGCAGCGGAGCCACCCAGGGGAGGCTGAGGTATGGCTACACCTTC	CASSGATQGRLRYGYTF
NA	TRBV7-2	TRBJ2-7	NA	TGTGCCAGCAGCTTAGTCGCGACTCCCAATTCCGAGCAGTACTTC	CASSLVATPNSEQYF
NA	TRBV7-9	TRBJ2-7	NA	TGTGCCAGCAGCTTAGGGGGTCAGGGCGAGCAGTACTTC	CASSLGGQGEQYF
NA	TRBV10-1	TRBJ2-7	NA	TGCGCCAGCAGTGTCCGGGCGGGCCCCGGCTCCGAGCAGTACTTC	CASSVRAGPGSEQYF
NA	TRBV19	TRBJ2-7	NA	TGTGCCAGTAGTTCAGGGCTCGAGCAGTACTTC	CASSSGLEQYF
once	TRBV19	TRBJ1-5	NA	TGTGCCAGCCTGCCGAGGCGCGGAGATCAGCCCCAGCATTTT	CASLPRRGDQPQHF
NA	TRBV13	TRBJ2-7	NA	TGTGCCCGCAGCTTACGACAGTTCTACGAGCAGTACTTC	CARSLRQFYEQYF
NA	TRBV7-3	TRBJ1-1	NA	TGTGCCAGCAGCAGGGTTGTAGGGATGAACACTGAAGCTTTCTTT	CASSRVVGMNTEAFF
NA	TRBV7-9	TRBJ2-7	NA	TGTGCCAGCAGCTTATCCTCTAGTGATTCCCACGAGCAGTACTTC	CASSLSSSDSHEQYF
NA	TRBV19	TRBJ2-7	NA	TGTGCCTCGCGGGGTGCAAATAGCTCCTACGAGCAGTACTTC	CASRGANSSYEQYF
NA	TRBV9	TRBJ2-2	TRBD2	TGTGCCAGCAGCGAGGGACTAGCGGGATTCACCGGGGAGCTGTTTTTT	CASSEGLAGFTGELFF
once	TRBV4-3	TRBJ2-1	NA	TGCGCCAGCAGCCAGTCCTTCTACAATGAGCAGTTCTTC	CASSQSFYNEQFF
NA	TRBV25-1	TRBJ1-1	NA	TGTGCCAGCAGTGAAGAGGCTGAAGCTTTCTTT	CASSEEAEAFF
once	TRBV28	TRBJ2-5	TRBD2	TGTGCCAGCAGTTCTCGGACGCGGGGGATCACCGAGACCCAGTACTTC	CASSSRTRGITETQYF